This passage covers 25 T cell receptor beta chains from one sample sequenced in a study of blood T cell repertoires in COVID-19. Produced via immunoSEQ multiplex PCR; TCRdb's table is partial and in-frame only. The table records about 300,000 clones, over 85% of them present only once. What was sequenced was peripheral blood. The source of these receptors is a woman aged 30 to 39 with COVID-19, enrolled during active disease.

The CDR3 sequence: CASSSTGVGYTF. In nucleotides, the CDR3 is TGTGCCAGCAGCTCGACAGGGGTCGGCTACACCTTC. The gene calls are TRBV7-2 and TRBJ1-2; 8 bases align to TRBD1. V lost 4 bases, J lost 8 bases, and 3 bases stayed unmatched. This CDR3 is built from 12 residues. Germline assignment: CDR1 SGHTA and CDR2 FQGNSA.

The rearrangement uses TRBV27 and TRBJ2-3, with a weak D call TRBD2 (7 bases). Germline loops: CDR1 MNHEY, CDR2 SMNVEV (reference sequence). The CDR3 has 14 amino acids. Deletions cut 4 bases from V and 5 bases from J, with 13 bases between. CDR3 coding DNA: TGTGCCAGCAGTTCGCGGGGGCGGATAGATACGCAGTATTTT. Amino acid sequence: CASSSRGRIDTQYF.

V is TRBV30 and J is TRBJ2-5; D remains unclear. The CDR3 loop spans 13 amino acids. The germline V gene has CDR1 GTSNPN and CDR2 SVGIG (reference sequence). V was trimmed by 2 bases and J by 4 bases, leaving 11 bases between them. CDR3 protein: CAWSNYPVETQYF. The CDR3 DNA is TGTGCCTGGAGTAACTACCCCGTAGAGACCCAGTACTTC.

This chain links TRBV19 with TRBJ1-6; 9 bases are shared with TRBD1. Germline V lookup: CDR1 LNHDA, CDR2 SQIVND (reference sequence). V trimming: 6 bases; J trimming: 9 bases; junction bases outside the gene matches: 6. The CDR3 is 14 amino acids. In DNA form, the CDR3 reads TGTGCCAGTAGAACCGGGACAGGGCTTTCACCCCTCCACTTT. It codes for CASRTGTGLSPLHF. Using reference TRBV19 and TRBJ1-6 for the parts outside the CDR3, the full variable domain is DGGITQSPKYLFRKEGQNVTLSCEQNLNHDAMYWYRQDPGQGLRLIYYSQIVNDFQKGDIAEGYSVSREKKESFPLTVTSAQKNPTAFYLCASRTGTGLSPLHFGNGTRLTVT.

This chain connects TRBV19 to TRBJ1-5; 9 positions agree with TRBD1. The CDR3 is made up of 13 amino acids. CDR1 LNHDA and CDR2 SQIVND come from the germline V gene (reference sequence). V lost 7 bases, J lost 4 bases, and 2 bases stayed unmatched. CDR3 loop: CASKGQGNQPQHF. The CDR3 DNA follows: TGTGCCAGTAAGGGACAGGGAAATCAGCCCCAGCATTTT.

The rearrangement uses TRBV18 and TRBJ2-3, with 8 bases fitting TRBD1. The ends lost 4 bases at V and 0 bases at J; junction bases unmatched: 3. This CDR3 has 15 amino acids. Per the germline V gene, CDR1 is KGHSH and CDR2 is LQKENI. The CDR3 DNA is TGTGCCAGCTCACAGCAGGGGGCGAGCACAGATACGCAGTATTTT. Translation gives CASSQQGASTDTQYF. The variable domain in full, with the rest retrieved from reference TRBV18 and TRBJ2-3, is NAGVMQNPRHLVRRRGQEARLRCSPMKGHSHVYWYRQLPEEGLKFMVYLQKENIIDESGMPKERFSAEFPKEGPSILRIQQVVRGDSAAYFCASSQQGASTDTQYFGPGTRLTVL.

The chain has TRBV2 and TRBJ2-2, with TRBD1 identical over 8 bases. V shed 6 bases and J 7 bases; nucleotides not matched to a gene: 7. Germline CDR1 is SNHLY and CDR2 is FYNNEI. The CDR3 has 14 residues. CDR3: CASRQTGEVGELFF. CDR3 bases: TGTGCCAGCAGACAGACAGGGGAGGTCGGGGAGCTGTTTTTT.

In its sample, this clone was seen a few times. The chain has TRBV5-1 and TRBJ1-1; D possibly corresponds to TRBD1 (5 bases). There are 14 residues in the CDR3. V lost 0 bases, J lost 1 base, and 7 bases lay in between. CDR1 and CDR2 (germline): SGHRS, YFSETQ. The CDR3: CASSLAGQNTEAFF. As DNA, the CDR3 is TGCGCCAGCAGCTTGGCCGGACAGAACACTGAAGCTTTCTTT.

The rearrangement uses TRBV27 and TRBJ2-5; the match to TRBD1 covers 9 bases. Germline loops: CDR1 MNHEY, CDR2 SMNVEV (reference sequence). Trimming removed 4 bases from V and 9 bases from J; junction bases left unmatched: 6. The CDR3 length is 13 residues. This CDR3 is CASSSGQGYPQYF. In nucleotides, the CDR3 is TGTGCCAGCAGTTCCGGACAGGGGTATCCCCAGTACTTC.

V gene TRBV7-9 combines with J gene TRBJ1-6; a weak D match, TRBD1 (6 bases). The germline V gene has CDR1 SEHNR and CDR2 FQNEAQ (reference sequence). This CDR3 contains 13 residues. V shed 4 bases and J shed 9 bases, with 10 bases lying between them. The CDR3 reads CASSWGGPSPLHF. In nucleotides, the CDR3 is TGTGCCAGCAGCTGGGGGGGCCCTTCACCCCTCCACTTT.

The gene calls are TRBV5-6 and TRBJ1-2; tentative D call: TRBD1 (6 bases). The CDR3 is 15 amino acids. Germline CDR1 SGHDT, CDR2 YYEEEE. Trimming took off 0 bases at V and 3 bases at J, with 12 bases between the two ends. The CDR3 DNA reads TGTGCCAGCAGCTTGGAAGGGGGGGTGCACTATGGCTACACCTTC. It codes for CASSLEGGVHYGYTF.

V usage is TRBV2 and J usage is TRBJ2-2; TRBD1 agrees at 9 bases. The CDR3 is 16 amino acids. Unmatched junction bases numbered 9, after V lost 7 bases and J lost 3 bases. Per germline, CDR1 SNHLY and CDR2 FYNNEI. This CDR3 is CASMGGGQGYTGELFF. The CDR3 DNA follows: TGTGCCAGCATGGGGGGAGGACAGGGGTACACCGGGGAGCTGTTTTTT.

The chain recombines TRBV3-1 (or the pseudogene TRBV3-2) with TRBJ2-7; 8 bases agree with TRBD1. V gave up 4 bases and J gave up 3 bases; unmatched junction bases: 8. The CDR3 spans 15 residues. Germline assignment: CDR1 LGHDT and CDR2 YNNKEL (reference sequence). The CDR3 here is CASSRGGTGRYEQYF. The CDR3 nucleotides read TGTGCCAGCAGCCGTGGTGGGACAGGCCGCTACGAGCAGTACTTC.

V and J are TRBV6-1 and TRBJ2-3; the D is unclear. Germline values: CDR1 MNHNS, CDR2 SASEGT. V was shortened by 0 bases and J by 1 base, with 11 bases between the two germline ends. The CDR3 spans 16 residues. The chain's CDR3 is CASSEARLGGTDTQYF. CDR3 DNA: TGTGCCAGCAGTGAAGCGAGATTGGGCGGCACAGATACGCAGTATTTT.

The CDR3 spells CASSDGRALNEQYV. CDR3 DNA: TGTGCCAGCAGTGACGGCAGGGCCCTAAACGAGCAGTACGTC. This sequence joins TRBV2 and TRBJ2-7; D perhaps matches TRBD1 (5 bases). The CDR3 contains 14 residues. Germline values: CDR1 SNHLY, CDR2 FYNNEI. The germline V and J ends were trimmed by 3 bases and 5 bases, with 14 bases remaining between them.

The chain has TRBV4-2 and TRBJ2-7, with 7 bases identical to TRBD1. The CDR3 length is 17 residues. V shed 1 base and J 1 base; nucleotides not matched to a gene: 10. The V gene's germline CDR1 is LGHNA and CDR2 YNFKEQ. This CDR3 reads CASSQVSAQGSSYEQYF. DNA of the CDR3: TGTGCCAGCAGCCAAGTAAGTGCACAGGGGTCGTCCTACGAGCAGTACTTC.

The chain combines TRBV2 with TRBJ2-7; TRBD2 is a possible D gene (6 bases). Germline V lookup: CDR1 SNHLY, CDR2 FYNNEI. Trimming pared 3 bases from V and 4 bases from J, leaving 16 bases between. The CDR3 is 15 residues long. The CDR3 DNA reads as TGTGCCAGCAGTGAGGGGAGGCTAGTCGGGTACGAGCAGTACTTC. This translates into CASSEGRLVGYEQYF.

This chain joins TRBV5-6 and TRBJ1-2, with TRBD1 as a possible D gene (6 bases). Germline assignment: CDR1 SGHDT and CDR2 YYEEEE. The CDR3 length is 14 residues. V was shortened by 4 bases and J by 4 bases, with 14 bases between the two germline ends. CDR3 sequence reads: CASSHRVVIYGYTF. For the CDR3, the DNA is TGTGCCAGCAGCCACAGGGTGGTAATCTATGGCTACACCTTC. Full variable domain (missing parts from reference TRBV5-6 and TRBJ1-2): DAGVTQSPTHLIKTRGQQVTLRCSPKSGHDTVSWYQQALGQGPQFIFQYYEEEERQRGNFPDRFSGHQFPNYSSELNVNALLLGDSALYLCASSHRVVIYGYTFGSGTRLTVV.

The chain uses TRBV2 and TRBJ1-2; 8 positions match TRBD1. The CDR3 sequence is 13 residues long. V shed 9 bases, J shed 3 bases, and the junction held 6 bases outside the gene matches. CDR1 SNHLY and CDR2 FYNNEI come from the germline V gene. In DNA form, the CDR3 reads TGTGCCAGGACAGGGGCGGCTGACTATGGCTACACCTTC. Its translation: CARTGAADYGYTF. The variable domain in full, with the rest retrieved from reference TRBV2 and TRBJ1-2, is EPEVTQTPSHQVTQMGQEVILRCVPISNHLYFYWYRQILGQKVEFLVSFYNNEISEKSEIFDDQFSVERPDGSNFTLKIRSTKLEDSAMYFCARTGAADYGYTFGSGTRLTVV.

CDR3 nucleotides: TGTGCCGGCGTAAAGGGACAGCGAAACACCGGGGAGCTGTTTTTT. Translating gives CAGVKGQRNTGELFF. This chain uses TRBV2 with TRBJ2-2; TRBD1 matches 7 bases. The CDR3 loop spans 15 amino acids. Germline V lookup: CDR1 SNHLY, CDR2 FYNNEI. Trimming at V came to 11 bases and at J to 2 bases, leaving 11 bases not matched to a gene.

V gene TRBV6-4 combines with J gene TRBJ2-7; D gene unclear. The CDR3 totals 12 residues. V gave up 11 bases and J gave up 0 bases, with 11 bases separating them. Germline CDR1 MRHNA, CDR2 SNTAGT. The CDR3 DNA reads TGTGCCGCAAAGATGAGCTCCTACGAGCAGTACGTC. Amino acid sequence: CAAKMSSYEQYV.

This rearrangement joins TRBV28 to TRBJ1-2, with 7 bases identical to TRBD1. The germline gives CDR1 MDHEN, CDR2 SYDVKM. The CDR3 runs 16 residues. V lost 8 bases and J lost 6; bases outside the gene matches: 18. The CDR3, as DNA: TGTGCCAGCTCCACCCCCAGAGAGACAGGGAAGGATGGCTACACCTTC. The encoded protein is CASSTPRETGKDGYTF.

The J gene is TRBJ1-4, the V gene TRBV6-5, with TRBD1 identical over 8 bases. This CDR3 contains 14 residues. Germline V lookup: CDR1 MNHEY, CDR2 SVGAGI. The V gene end was trimmed by 8 bases and the J gene end by 6 bases; junction bases not matched to a gene: 8. DNA of the CDR3: TGTGCCAGCTCGAATCCGGGACAGGATGAAAAACTGTTTTTT. Its translation: CASSNPGQDEKLFF.

The chain links TRBV27 to TRBJ2-1, with 7 bases fitting TRBD2. J lost 10 bases, V lost 6 bases, and 9 bases had no gene match. CDR3 length: 13 amino acids. Per the germline V gene, CDR1 is MNHEY and CDR2 is SMNVEV (reference sequence). CDR3 in amino acids: CASRPGGPREQFF. The CDR3 bases are TGTGCCAGCAGGCCGGGAGGCCCCAGGGAGCAGTTCTTC.

The chain combines TRBV6-5 with TRBJ1-2; D unclear. This CDR3 has 14 residues. Germline assignment: CDR1 MNHEY and CDR2 SVGAGI. Trimming took off 0 bases at V and 0 bases at J, with 5 bases between the two ends. The CDR3 DNA is TGTGCCAGCAGTTACTCCCAAACTAACTATGGCTACACCTTC. Encoded protein: CASSYSQTNYGYTF.